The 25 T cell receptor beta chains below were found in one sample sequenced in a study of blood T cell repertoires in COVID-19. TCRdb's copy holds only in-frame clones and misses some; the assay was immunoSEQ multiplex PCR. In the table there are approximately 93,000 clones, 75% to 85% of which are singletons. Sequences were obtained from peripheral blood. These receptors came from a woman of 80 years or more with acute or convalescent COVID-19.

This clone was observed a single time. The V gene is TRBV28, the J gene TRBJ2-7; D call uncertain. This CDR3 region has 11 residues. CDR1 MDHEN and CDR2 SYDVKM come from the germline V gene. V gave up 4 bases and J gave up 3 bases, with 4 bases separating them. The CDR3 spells CASSSYYEQYF. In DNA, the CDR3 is TGTGCCAGCAGTTCGTACTACGAGCAGTACTTC.

The CDR3 DNA follows: TGTGCCAGCAGCCAAGCCGGACTAGCGGGGGACAATGAGCAGTTCTTC. Amino acid sequence: CASSQAGLAGDNEQFF. The chain links TRBV3-1 (or the pseudogene TRBV3-2) to TRBJ2-1; the match to TRBD2 covers 13 bases. Trimming took 1 base from V and 5 from J; bases not matched to a gene: 2. Germline V gene lookup returns CDR1 LGHDT and CDR2 YNNKEL (reference sequence). The CDR3 loop spans 16 amino acids.

The CDR3 nucleotides are TGTGCCAGCAGCCCCCCGGGGGGGCCCAAAAACATTCAGTACTTC. Translating it yields CASSPPGGPKNIQYF. The chain links TRBV5-6 to TRBJ2-4; 8 nucleotides agree with TRBD2. Trimming took 4 bases from V and 2 from J; bases not matched to a gene: 5. The CDR3 sequence is 15 residues long. CDR1 is SGHDT, CDR2 YYEEEE, per germline.

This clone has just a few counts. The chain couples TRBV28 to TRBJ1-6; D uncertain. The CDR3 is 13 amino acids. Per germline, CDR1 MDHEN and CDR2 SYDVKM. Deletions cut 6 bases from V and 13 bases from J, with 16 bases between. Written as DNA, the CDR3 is TGTGCCAGCAGCTTTAATGAGCTAGGCCCCCTCCACTTT. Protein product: CASSFNELGPLHF.

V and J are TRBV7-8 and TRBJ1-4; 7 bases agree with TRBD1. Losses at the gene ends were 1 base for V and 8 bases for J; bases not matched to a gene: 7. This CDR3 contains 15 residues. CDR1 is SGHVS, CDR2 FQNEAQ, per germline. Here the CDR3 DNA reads TGTGCCAGCAGCTTAGATCAGGGGGTCGGGGAAAAACTGTTTTTT. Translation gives CASSLDQGVGEKLFF. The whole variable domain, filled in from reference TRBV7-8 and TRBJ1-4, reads GAGVSQSPRYKVAKRGQDVALRCDPISGHVSLFWYQQALGQGPEFLTYFQNEAQLDKSGLPSDRFFAERPEGSVSTLKIQRTQQEDSAVYLCASSLDQGVGEKLFFGSGTQLSVL.

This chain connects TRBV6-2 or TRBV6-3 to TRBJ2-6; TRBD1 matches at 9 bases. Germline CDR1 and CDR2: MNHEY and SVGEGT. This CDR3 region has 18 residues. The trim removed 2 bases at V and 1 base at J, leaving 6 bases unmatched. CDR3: CASSYVGQGISGANVLTF. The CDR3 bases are TGTGCCAGCAGTTACGTGGGACAGGGCATATCTGGGGCCAACGTCCTGACTTTC.

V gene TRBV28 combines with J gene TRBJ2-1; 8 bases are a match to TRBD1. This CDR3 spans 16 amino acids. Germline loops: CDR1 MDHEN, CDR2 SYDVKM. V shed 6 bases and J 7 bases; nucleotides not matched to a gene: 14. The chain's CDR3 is CASRAGGAEGLNEQFF. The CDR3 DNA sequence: TGTGCCAGCAGGGCAGGGGGCGCGGAAGGATTGAATGAGCAGTTCTTC.

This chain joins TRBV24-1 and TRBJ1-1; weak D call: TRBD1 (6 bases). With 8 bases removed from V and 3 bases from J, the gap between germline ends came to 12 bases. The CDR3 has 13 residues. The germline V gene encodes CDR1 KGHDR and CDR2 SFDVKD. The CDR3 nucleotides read TGTGCCACCATGGGGTCAGGGGACACTGAAGCTTTCTTT. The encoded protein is CATMGSGDTEAFF.

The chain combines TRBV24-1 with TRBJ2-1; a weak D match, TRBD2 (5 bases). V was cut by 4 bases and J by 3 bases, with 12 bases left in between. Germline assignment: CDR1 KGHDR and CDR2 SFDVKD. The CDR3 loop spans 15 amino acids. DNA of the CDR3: TGTGCCACCAGTGAGGGCGGGTCCCTCTACAATGAGCAGTTCTTC. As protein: CATSEGGSLYNEQFF.

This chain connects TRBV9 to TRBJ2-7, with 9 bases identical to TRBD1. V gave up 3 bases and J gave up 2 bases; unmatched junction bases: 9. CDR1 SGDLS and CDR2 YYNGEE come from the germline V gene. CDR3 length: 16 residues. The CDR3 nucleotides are TGTGCCAGCAGCGCCCTTGGACAGGGGTCCCCCTACGAGCAGTACTTC. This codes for CASSALGQGSPYEQYF.

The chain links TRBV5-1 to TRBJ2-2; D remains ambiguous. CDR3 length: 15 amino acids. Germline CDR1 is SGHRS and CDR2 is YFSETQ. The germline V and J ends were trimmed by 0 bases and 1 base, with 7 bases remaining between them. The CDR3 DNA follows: TGCGCCAGCAGCTTGGTCAGAGGGAACACCGGGGAGCTGTTTTTT. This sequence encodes CASSLVRGNTGELFF.

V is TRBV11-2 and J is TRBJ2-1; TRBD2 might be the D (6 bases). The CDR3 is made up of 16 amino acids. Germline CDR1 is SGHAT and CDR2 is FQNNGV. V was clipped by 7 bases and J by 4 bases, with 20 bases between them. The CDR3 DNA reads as TGTGCCAGCACTCATAGTTCGGCTAGCGCGTACAATGAGCAGTTCTTC. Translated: CASTHSSASAYNEQFF.

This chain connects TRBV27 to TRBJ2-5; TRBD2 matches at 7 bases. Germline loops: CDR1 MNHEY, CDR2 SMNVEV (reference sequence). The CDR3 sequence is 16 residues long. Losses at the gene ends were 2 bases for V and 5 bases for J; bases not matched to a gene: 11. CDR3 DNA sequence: TGTGCCAGCAGTTTAGGAGCCAGCGGGGCTAGGGAGACCCAGTACTTC. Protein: CASSLGASGARETQYF.

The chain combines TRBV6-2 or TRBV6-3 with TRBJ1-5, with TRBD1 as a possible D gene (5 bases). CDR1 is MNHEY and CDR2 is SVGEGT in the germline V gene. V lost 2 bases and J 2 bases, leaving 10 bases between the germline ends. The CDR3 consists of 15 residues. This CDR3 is CASSYPGGGNQPQHF. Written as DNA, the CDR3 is TGTGCCAGCAGTTACCCGGGGGGTGGCAATCAGCCCCAGCATTTT.

CDR3 loop: CASSLEFAGSTDTQYF. Written as DNA, the CDR3 is TGTGCCAGCAGCTTAGAGTTTGCGGGATCGACAGATACGCAGTATTTT. The chain links TRBV11-2 to TRBJ2-3, with D possibly matching TRBD2 (6 bases). Trimming took off 0 bases at V and 3 bases at J, with 13 bases between the two ends. The CDR3 extends over 16 amino acids. Germline V CDR1 and CDR2: SGHAT, FQNNGV.

CDR3 bases: TGTGCCACCAGTGATTCGACTCTTAGCACCGGGGAGCTGTTTTTT. Encoded protein: CATSDSTLSTGELFF. This sequence joins TRBV24-1 and TRBJ2-2, with no clear D. The CDR3 consists of 15 residues. The germline V gene encodes CDR1 KGHDR and CDR2 SFDVKD. The V end lost 2 bases, the J end lost 4 bases, and 10 bases lay between the germline ends.

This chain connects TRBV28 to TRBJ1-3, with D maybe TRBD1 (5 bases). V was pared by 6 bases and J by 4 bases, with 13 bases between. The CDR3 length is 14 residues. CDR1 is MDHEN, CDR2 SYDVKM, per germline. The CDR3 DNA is TGTGCCAGCAGCTCCAGCAGGGAAGGAAACACCATATATTTT. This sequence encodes CASSSSREGNTIYF.

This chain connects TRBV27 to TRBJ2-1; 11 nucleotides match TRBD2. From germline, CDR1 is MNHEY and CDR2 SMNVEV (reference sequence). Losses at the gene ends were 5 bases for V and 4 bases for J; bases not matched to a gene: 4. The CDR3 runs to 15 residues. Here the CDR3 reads CASSPWTSGYNEQFF. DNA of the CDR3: TGTGCCAGCAGTCCGTGGACTAGCGGGTACAATGAGCAGTTCTTC.

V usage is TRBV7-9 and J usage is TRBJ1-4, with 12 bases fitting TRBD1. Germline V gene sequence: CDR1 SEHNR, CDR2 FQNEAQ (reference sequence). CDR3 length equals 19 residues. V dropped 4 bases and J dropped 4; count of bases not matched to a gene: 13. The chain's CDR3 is CASSSMLGQGAGSNEKLFF. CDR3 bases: TGTGCCAGCAGCTCGATGCTGGGACAGGGGGCGGGGAGTAATGAAAAACTGTTTTTT.

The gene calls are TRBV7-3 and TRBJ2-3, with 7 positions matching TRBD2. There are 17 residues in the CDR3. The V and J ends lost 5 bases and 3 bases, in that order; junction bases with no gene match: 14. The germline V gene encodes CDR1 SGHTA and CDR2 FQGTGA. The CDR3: CASSPIGGAGVTDTQYF. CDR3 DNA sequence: TGTGCCAGCAGCCCAATCGGCGGGGCGGGAGTGACAGATACGCAGTATTTT.

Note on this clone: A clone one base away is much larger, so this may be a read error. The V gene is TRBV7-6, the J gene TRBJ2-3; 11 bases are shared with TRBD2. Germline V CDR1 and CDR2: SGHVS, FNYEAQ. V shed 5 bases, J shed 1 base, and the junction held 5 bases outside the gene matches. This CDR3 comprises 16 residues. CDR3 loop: CASSMGTSGGTDTQYF. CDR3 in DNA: TGTGCCAGCAGCATGGGGACTAGCGGAGGCACAGATACGCAGTATTTT.

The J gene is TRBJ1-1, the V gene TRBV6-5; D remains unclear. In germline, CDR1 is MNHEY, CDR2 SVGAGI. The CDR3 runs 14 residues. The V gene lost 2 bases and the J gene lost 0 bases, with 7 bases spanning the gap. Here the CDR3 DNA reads TGTGCCAGCAGTTACGGGCTTCTGAACACTGAAGCTTTCTTT. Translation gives CASSYGLLNTEAFF.

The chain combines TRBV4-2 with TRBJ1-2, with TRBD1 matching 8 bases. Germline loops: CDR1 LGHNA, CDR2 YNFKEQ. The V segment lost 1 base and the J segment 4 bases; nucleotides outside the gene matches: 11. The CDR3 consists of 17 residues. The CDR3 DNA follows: TGTGCCAGCAGCCAAGGATCGACACAGGGGGGCCTCTATGGCTACACCTTC. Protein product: CASSQGSTQGGLYGYTF.

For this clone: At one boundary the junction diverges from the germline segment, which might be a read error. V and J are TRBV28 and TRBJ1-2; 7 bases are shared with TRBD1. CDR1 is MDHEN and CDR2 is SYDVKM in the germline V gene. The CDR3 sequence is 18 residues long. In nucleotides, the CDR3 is TGTACCAGCAGTACAAACCCACAGGGGACCATCCCCTATGGTGGCTACACCTTC. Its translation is CTSSTNPQGTIPYGGYTF.

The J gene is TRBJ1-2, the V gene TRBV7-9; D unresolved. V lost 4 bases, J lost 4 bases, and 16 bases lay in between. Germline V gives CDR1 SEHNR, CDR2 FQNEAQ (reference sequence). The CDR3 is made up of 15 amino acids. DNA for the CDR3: TGTGCCAGCAGCTCTAGCGGGAGCGGCCGCTATGGCTACACCTTC. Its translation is CASSSSGSGRYGYTF.